This T cell receptor (beta chain) comes out of a study of T-cell memory formation after mild COVID-19. For the study at large: Each donor largely had its own TCR clusters. Overall study findings and caveats: Among clones contracting day 15 to 85, CD4/CD8 was balanced, whereas later expanders leaned CD4+. A subset of responding clones appeared in pre-infection memory, suggesting cross-reactive memory joined.

This clonotype has more than one count but fewer than ten. Its specificity is unknown. Germline CDR1 SGHNT, CDR2 YYREEE (reference sequence). CDR3 length: 17 residues. V was shortened by 1 base and J by 7 bases, with 18 bases between the two germline ends. TCR alpha and TCR beta cDNA libraries carrying sample barcodes and UMIs were produced by 5'RACE using constant-segment primers. TCRdb recomputed calls from the 5' RACE reads with MiXCR, one row per CDR3 protein. The sample consists of 550,000 to 650,000 distinct CDR3 sequences, 17% of them appearing once. Input material: PBMCs or a T cell subset sorted from them (not recorded which). The rearrangement uses TRBV5-4 and TRBJ1-6, with a tentative D call TRBD1 (5 bases). The TCR was taken from an adult woman who had mild COVID-19 (a few samples of this study predate the infection). Cell type and time point are not known. In nucleotides, the CDR3 is TGTGCCAGCAGCTTGAAATGGTCGCAGGGCGGGAATTCACCCCTCCACTTT. It specifies CASSLKWSQGGNSPLHF.